This TCR beta chain was documented in a study of cytomegalovirus exposure and HLA in healthy donors. Across the study: Within an early data release were about 85 million unique TCRs drawn from HLA-typed donors.

The CDR3 has 13 residues. V was cut by 6 bases and J by 4 bases, with 10 bases left in between. The germline V gene encodes CDR1 LGHNT and CDR2 FRNRAP. It was with 60 Vbeta and 13 Jbeta primers that the PCR ran. Repertoires were generated with immunoSEQ multiplex PCR, while TCRdb's copy carries only in-frame clones and drops some. This sample has roughly 62,000 clones, with approximately 80% found just once. This clone appeared a few times. No antigen is known for it. Findings of the study overall: Most TCRs appeared rarely, but some public TCRs recurred in many donors.

Sequencing used PBMCs. The J gene is TRBJ1-3, the V gene TRBV12-5; D is perhaps TRBD1 (6 bases). This clonotype originated in a woman in her forties in good health and CMV-seropositive. The CDR3 DNA reads as TGTGCTAGTGGCCAGGGGTGGGGAAACACCATATATTTT. This sequence encodes CASGQGWGNTIYF.